The source of this TCR beta chain is a study of blood T cell repertoires in COVID-19. The CDR3 loop spans 15 amino acids. V was pared by 1 base and J by 2 bases, with 2 bases of the junction left unmatched. Germline CDR1 SGHTA, CDR2 FQGNSA. Original methodology: By means of reference gene primer amplification, nucleated cell counts were estimated. TCRdb keeps only in-frame clones here, not all; method: immunoSEQ multiplex PCR. The DNA gave D and trimming, while V, J and clone size come from that table. This sample has about 120,000 clones, with around nine tenths found just once. This TCR was recovered from a woman aged 50 to 60 with acute or convalescent COVID-19. The sample taken for sequencing was peripheral blood. V gene TRBV7-2 combines with J gene TRBJ2-1, with 7 positions matching TRBD2. In DNA, the CDR3 is TGTGCCAGCAGCTTAGGCCGGGAGGCCTACAATGAGCAGTTCTTC. Translating gives CASSLGREAYNEQFF.